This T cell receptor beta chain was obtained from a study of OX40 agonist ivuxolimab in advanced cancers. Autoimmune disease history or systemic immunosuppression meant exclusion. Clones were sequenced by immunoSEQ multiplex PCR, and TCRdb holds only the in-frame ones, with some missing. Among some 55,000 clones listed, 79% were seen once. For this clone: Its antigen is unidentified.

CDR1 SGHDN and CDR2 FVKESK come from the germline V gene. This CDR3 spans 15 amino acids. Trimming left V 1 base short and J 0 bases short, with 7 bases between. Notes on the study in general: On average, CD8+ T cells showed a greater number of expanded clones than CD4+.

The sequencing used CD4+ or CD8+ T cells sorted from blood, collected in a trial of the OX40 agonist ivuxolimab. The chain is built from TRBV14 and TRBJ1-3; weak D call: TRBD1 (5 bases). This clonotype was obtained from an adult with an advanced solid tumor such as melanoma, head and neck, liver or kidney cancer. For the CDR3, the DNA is TGTGCCAGCAGCCAAGTCGGGGGCTCTGGAAACACCATATATTTT. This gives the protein CASSQVGGSGNTIYF.